The sequence of this T cell receptor (beta chain) was determined in a study of cytomegalovirus exposure and HLA in healthy donors. Study outcomes and limitations: Reportedly, HLA-A and HLA-B alleles of most subjects were accurately predicted from TCR beta.

Trimming shortened V by 3 bases and J by 3 bases, and 15 bases separated the two germline ends. Germline V lookup: CDR1 SGHRS, CDR2 YFSETQ. This CDR3 region has 15 residues. PCR amplification relied on 60 Vbeta primers (plus 13 Jbeta primers). Using immunoSEQ multiplex PCR, the repertoire was profiled, and TCRdb retains in-frame clones only, with some absent. The table lists around 130,000 clones, 70% to 85% of them singletons, with roughly 2.7% in the top ten. Comment on this clone: As yet, its antigen is unknown.

This chain joins TRBV5-1 and TRBJ1-1; the D gene is possibly TRBD1 (6 bases). This TCR was recovered from a woman aged 55-70 years in good health and CMV-seropositive. Material for sequencing was PBMCs. CDR3 loop: CASSSGTFGDTEAFF. As DNA, the CDR3 is TGCGCCAGCAGCTCCGGGACATTTGGGGACACTGAAGCTTTCTTT. Full variable domain (remainder filled in from reference TRBV5-1 and TRBJ1-1): KAGVTQTPRYLIKTRGQQVTLSCSPISGHRSVSWYQQTPGQGLQFLFEYFSETQRNKGNFPGRFSGRQFSNSRSEMNVSTLELGDSALYLCASSSGTFGDTEAFFGQGTRLTVV.